Only a few counts were recorded for the clone carrying this T cell receptor beta chain. These data come from a study of patients and donors after allogeneic stem cell transplantation. The germline V gene has CDR1 SGDLS and CDR2 YYNGEE. This CDR3 contains 16 residues. V was clipped by 4 bases and J by 0 bases, with 14 bases between them. TCRdb redid the calling of the RT-PCR reads with MiXCR, one entry per CDR3 protein. The sample holds approximately 37,000 distinct CDR3 sequences, roughly 30% seen once. The receptor was derived from a human donor who was either an allogeneic HSCT recipient or a stem cell or donor lymphocyte infusion donor (not recorded which). It is not recorded whose cells these are; they may come from a transplant donor. Sequenced input: blood, either unsorted or a sorted T cell fraction (not recorded which). The V call is TRBV9, the J call TRBJ1-3, with D unresolved. The CDR3 is CASSRGSLLSGNTIYF. The CDR3 region has the DNA TGTGCCAGCAGCAGAGGGAGCCTGCTCTCTGGAAACACCATATATTTT.